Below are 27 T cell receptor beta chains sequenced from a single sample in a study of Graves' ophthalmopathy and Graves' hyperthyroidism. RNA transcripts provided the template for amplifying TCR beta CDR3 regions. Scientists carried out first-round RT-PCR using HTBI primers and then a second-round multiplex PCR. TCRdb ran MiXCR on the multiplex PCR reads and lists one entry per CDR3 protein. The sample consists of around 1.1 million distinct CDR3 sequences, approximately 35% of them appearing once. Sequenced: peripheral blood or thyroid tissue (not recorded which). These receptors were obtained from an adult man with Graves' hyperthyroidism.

CDR3 protein: CASSPKTGEENTGELFF. The CDR3 DNA reads as TGTGCCAGCAGCCCCAAGACGGGTGAGGAGAACACCGGGGAGCTGTTTTTT. This sequence joins TRBV5-6 and TRBJ2-2; D call uncertain. The CDR3 has 17 amino acids. Germline-derived CDR1 and CDR2 are SGHDT and YYEEEE. V lost 4 bases to trimming and J lost 1 base, with 17 bases between them. Drawing the rest from reference TRBV5-6 and TRBJ2-2, the complete variable domain is DAGVTQSPTHLIKTRGQQVTLRCSPKSGHDTVSWYQQALGQGPQFIFQYYEEEERQRGNFPDRFSGHQFPNYSSELNVNALLLGDSALYLCASSPKTGEENTGELFFGEGSRLTVL.

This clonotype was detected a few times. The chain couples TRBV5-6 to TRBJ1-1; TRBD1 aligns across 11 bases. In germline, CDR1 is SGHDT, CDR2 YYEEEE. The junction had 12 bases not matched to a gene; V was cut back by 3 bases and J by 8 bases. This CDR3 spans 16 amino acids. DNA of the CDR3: TGTGCCAGCAGCTCCACACCCGGGACAGGGGGAGGAGAAGCTTTCTTT. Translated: CASSSTPGTGGGEAFF.

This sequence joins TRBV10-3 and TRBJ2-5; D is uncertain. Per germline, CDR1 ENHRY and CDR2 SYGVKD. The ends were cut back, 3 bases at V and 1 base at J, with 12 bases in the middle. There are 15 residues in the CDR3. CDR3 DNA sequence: TGTGCCATCAGTGACCATGACACCTCCCAAGAGACCCAGTACTTC. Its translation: CAISDHDTSQETQYF.

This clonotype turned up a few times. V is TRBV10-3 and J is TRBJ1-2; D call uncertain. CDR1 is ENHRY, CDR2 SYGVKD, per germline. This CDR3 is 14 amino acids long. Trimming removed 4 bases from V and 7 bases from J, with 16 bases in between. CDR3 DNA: TGTGCCATCAGTGGGCAACCCGTTCTGGGTGGCTACACCTTC. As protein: CAISGQPVLGGYTF.

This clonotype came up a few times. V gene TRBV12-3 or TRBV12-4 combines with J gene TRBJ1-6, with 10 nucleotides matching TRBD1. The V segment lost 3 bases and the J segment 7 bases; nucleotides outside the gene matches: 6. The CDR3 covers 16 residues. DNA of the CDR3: TGTGCCAGCAGTTTTGGACAGGGGGGATTGAATTCACCCCTCCACTTT. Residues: CASSFGQGGLNSPLHF.

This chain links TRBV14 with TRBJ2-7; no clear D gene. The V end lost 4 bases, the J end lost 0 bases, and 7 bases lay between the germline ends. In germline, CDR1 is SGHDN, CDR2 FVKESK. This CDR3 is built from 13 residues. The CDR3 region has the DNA TGTGCCAGCAGCCGGGTGTTCTCCTACGAGCAGTACTTC. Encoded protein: CASSRVFSYEQYF.

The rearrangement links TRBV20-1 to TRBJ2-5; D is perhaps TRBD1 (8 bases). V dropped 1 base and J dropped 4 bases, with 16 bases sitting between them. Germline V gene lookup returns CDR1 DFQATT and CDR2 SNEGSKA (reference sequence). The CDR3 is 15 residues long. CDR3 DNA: TGCAGTGCTAGAGTCGACAGGGGAGGGGGAGAGACCCAGTACTTC. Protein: CSARVDRGGGETQYF.

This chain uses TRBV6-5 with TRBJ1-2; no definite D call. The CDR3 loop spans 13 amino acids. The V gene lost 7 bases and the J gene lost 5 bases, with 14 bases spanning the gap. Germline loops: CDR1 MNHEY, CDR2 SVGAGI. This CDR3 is CASKVSLLYGYTF. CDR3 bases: TGTGCCAGCAAGGTTAGCCTACTTTATGGCTACACCTTC.

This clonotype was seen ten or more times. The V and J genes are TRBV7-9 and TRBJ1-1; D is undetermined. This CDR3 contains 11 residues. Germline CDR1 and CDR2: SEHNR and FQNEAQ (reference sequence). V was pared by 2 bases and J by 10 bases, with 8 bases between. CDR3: CASSLSGRAFF. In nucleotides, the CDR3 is TGTGCCAGCAGCTTAAGCGGTAGAGCTTTCTTT.

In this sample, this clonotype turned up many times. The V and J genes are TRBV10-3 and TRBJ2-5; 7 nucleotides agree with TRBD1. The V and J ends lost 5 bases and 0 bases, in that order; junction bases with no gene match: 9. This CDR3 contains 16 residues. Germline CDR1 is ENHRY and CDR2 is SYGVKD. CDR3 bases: TGTGCCATCAGTACTCCCGGACAGGCCAACCAAGAGACCCAGTACTTC. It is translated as CAISTPGQANQETQYF.

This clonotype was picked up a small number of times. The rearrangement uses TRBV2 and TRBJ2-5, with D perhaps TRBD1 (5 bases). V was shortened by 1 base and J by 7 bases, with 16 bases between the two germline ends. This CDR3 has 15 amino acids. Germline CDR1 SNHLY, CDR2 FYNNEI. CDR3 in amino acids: CASSEGRVLPGTQYF. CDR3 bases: TGTGCCAGCAGTGAAGGCAGGGTACTCCCTGGGACCCAGTACTTC.

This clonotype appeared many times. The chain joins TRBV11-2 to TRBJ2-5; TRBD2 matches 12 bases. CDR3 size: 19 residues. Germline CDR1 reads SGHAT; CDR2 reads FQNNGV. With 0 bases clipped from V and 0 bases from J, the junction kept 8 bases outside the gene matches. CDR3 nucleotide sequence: TGTGCCAGCAGCTTAGAGGCTTGGGGGACTAGCGGGTACCAAGAGACCCAGTACTTC. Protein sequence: CASSLEAWGTSGYQETQYF. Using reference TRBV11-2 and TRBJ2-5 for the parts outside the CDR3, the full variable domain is EAGVAQSPRYKIIEKRQSVAFWCNPISGHATLYWYQQILGQGPKLLIQFQNNGVVDDSQLPKDRFSAERLKGVDSTLKIQPAKLEDSAVYLCASSLEAWGTSGYQETQYFGPGTRLLVL.

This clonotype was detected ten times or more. CDR3 loop: CASSLLGGSYEQYF. CDR3 nucleotide sequence: TGTGCCAGCAGCTTGCTCGGAGGCTCCTACGAGCAGTACTTC. This rearrangement joins TRBV7-9 to TRBJ2-7, with D perhaps matching TRBD2 (5 bases). Germline CDR1 SEHNR, CDR2 FQNEAQ (reference sequence). The length of the CDR3 is 14 residues. Trimming left V 3 bases short and J 0 bases short, with 9 bases between. Filled out from reference TRBV7-9 and TRBJ2-7, the complete variable domain reads DTGVSQNPRHKITKRGQNVTFRCDPISEHNRLYWYRQTLGQGPEFLTYFQNEAQLEKSRLLSDRFSAERPKGSFSTLEIQRTEQGDSAMYLCASSLLGGSYEQYFGPGTRLTVT.

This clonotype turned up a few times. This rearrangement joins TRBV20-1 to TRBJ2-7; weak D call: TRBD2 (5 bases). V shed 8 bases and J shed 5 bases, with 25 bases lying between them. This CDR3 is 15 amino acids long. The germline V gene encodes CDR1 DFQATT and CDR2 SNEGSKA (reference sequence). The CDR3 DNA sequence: TGCAGTCTTACCCTCCTTAGAGACCTCGGGGACGAGCAGTACTTC. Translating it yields CSLTLLRDLGDEQYF.

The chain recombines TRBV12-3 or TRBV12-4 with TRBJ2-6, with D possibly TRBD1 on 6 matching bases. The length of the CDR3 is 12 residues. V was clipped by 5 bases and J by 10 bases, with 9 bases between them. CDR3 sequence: CASSDRRNVLTF. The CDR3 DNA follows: TGTGCCAGCAGTGACAGGCGTAACGTCCTGACTTTC.

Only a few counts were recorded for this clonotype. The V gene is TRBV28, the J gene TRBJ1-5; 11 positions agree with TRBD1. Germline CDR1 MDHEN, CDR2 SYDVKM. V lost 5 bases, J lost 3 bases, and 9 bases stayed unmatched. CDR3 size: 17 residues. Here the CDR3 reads CASSPRTGGAPNQPQHF. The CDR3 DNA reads TGTGCCAGCAGTCCAAGGACAGGGGGCGCCCCCAATCAGCCCCAGCATTTT.

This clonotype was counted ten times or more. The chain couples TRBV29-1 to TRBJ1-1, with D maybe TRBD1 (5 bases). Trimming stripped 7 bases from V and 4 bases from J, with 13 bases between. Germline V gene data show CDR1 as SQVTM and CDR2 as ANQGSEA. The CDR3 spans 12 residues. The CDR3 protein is CSADEGSTEAFF. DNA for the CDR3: TGCAGCGCAGATGAGGGGAGCACTGAAGCTTTCTTT.

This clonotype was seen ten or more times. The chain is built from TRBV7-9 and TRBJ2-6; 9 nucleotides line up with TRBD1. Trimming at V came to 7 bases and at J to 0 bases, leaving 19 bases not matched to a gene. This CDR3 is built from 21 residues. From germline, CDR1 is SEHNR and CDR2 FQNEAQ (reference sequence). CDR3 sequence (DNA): TGTGCCAGCAACGGTCCGGGACAGGGTACCGCCTCGACCTCTGGGGCCAACGTCCTGACTTTC. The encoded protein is CASNGPGQGTASTSGANVLTF.

CDR3 amino acids: CASSLTPIGDEQYF. Here the CDR3 DNA reads TGTGCCAGCAGCTTAACCCCCATTGGAGACGAGCAGTACTTC. This rearrangement joins TRBV7-9 to TRBJ2-7, with no clear D. V lost 2 bases, J lost 5 bases, and 13 bases lay in between. There are 14 residues in the CDR3. Germline loops: CDR1 SEHNR, CDR2 FQNEAQ (reference sequence).

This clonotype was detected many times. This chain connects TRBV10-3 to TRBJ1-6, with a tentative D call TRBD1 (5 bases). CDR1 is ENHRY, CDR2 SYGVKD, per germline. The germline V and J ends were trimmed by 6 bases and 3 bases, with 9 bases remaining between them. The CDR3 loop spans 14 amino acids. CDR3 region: CAIRSDSYNSPLHF. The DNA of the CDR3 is TGTGCCATCAGATCCGACAGCTATAATTCACCCCTCCACTTT.

CDR3 amino acids: CASSFQGKGTEAFF. CDR3 in DNA: TGTGCCAGCAGTTTTCAGGGCAAGGGCACTGAAGCTTTCTTT. The chain employs TRBV6-2 or TRBV6-3 and TRBJ1-1; D might be TRBD1 (5 bases). CDR1 is MNHEY and CDR2 is SVGEGT in the germline V gene. The V end lost 4 bases, the J end lost 4 bases, and 13 bases lay between the germline ends. The CDR3 has 14 residues.

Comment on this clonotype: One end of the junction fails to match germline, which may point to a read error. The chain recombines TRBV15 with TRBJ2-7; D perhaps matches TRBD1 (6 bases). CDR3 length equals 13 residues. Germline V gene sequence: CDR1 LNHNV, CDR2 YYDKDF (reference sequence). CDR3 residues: CATSRGVTGRLVF. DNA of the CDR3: TGTGCCACCAGCAGAGGAGTAACAGGGAGATTGGTTTTC.

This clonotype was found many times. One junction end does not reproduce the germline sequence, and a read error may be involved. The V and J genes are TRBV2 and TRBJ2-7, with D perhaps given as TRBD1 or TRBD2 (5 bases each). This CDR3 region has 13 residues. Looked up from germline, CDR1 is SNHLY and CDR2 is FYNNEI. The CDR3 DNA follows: TGTGCCAGCAGTGGAGAGGGGAAAAAACAGACTCCTTTC. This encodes CASSGEGKKQTPF.

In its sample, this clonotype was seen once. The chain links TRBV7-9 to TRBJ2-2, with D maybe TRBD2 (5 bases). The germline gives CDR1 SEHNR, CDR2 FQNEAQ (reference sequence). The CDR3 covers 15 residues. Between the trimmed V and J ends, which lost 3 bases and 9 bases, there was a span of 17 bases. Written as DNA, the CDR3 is TGTGCCAGCAGCTTGACATTGGCCCGAGGGAGGGAGCTGTTTTTT. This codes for CASSLTLARGRELFF.

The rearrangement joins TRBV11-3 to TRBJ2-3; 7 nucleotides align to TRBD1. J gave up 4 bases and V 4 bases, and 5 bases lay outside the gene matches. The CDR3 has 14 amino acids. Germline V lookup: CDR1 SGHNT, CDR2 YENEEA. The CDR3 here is CASSSRGHPDTQYF. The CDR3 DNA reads TGTGCCAGCAGCTCGAGGGGGCACCCAGATACGCAGTATTTT.

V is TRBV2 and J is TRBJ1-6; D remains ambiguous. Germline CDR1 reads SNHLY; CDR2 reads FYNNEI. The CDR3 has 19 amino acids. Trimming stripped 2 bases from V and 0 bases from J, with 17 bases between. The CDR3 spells CASSEYRLGLSSYNSPLHF. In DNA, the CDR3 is TGTGCCAGCAGTGAATATCGGCTAGGCTTAAGCTCCTATAATTCACCCCTCCACTTT. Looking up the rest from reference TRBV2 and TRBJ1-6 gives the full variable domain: EPEVTQTPSHQVTQMGQEVILRCVPISNHLYFYWYRQILGQKVEFLVSFYNNEISEKSEIFDDQFSVERPDGSNFTLKIRSTKLEDSAMYFCASSEYRLGLSSYNSPLHFGNGTRLTVT.

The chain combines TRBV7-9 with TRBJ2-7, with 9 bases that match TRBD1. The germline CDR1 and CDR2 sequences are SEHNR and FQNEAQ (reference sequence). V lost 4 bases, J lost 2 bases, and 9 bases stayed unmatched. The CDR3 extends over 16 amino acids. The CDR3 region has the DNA TGTGCCAGCAGCTCCAAGACAGGGGGGACCCCCTACGAGCAGTACTTC. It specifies CASSSKTGGTPYEQYF.